The rows below give T cell receptor beta chains drawn from one sample of a study of OX40 agonist ivuxolimab in advanced cancers. Generated by immunoSEQ multiplex PCR, the TCRdb table keeps only in-frame clones and is missing some. The sample yields approximately 68,000 clones, approximately 86% seen once. This sample comprised CD4+ or CD8+ T cells sorted from blood, obtained in a trial of the OX40 agonist ivuxolimab. Every receptor here comes from an adult with an advanced solid tumor such as melanoma, head and neck, liver or kidney cancer. Each CDR3 is given with its conserved first and last residue. The D gene is left open where the match is weak.

v_gene	d_gene	j_gene	len	CDR3aa
TRBV6-1	NA	TRBJ2-5	15	CASSGTEGAPGTQYF
TRBV5-1	NA	TRBJ1-4	14	CASSARGANEKLFF
TRBV11-2	TRBD1	TRBJ1-2	15	CASRRQGGSNYGYTF
TRBV6-5	TRBD2	TRBJ2-3	11	CASSRGDTQYF
TRBV4-2	TRBD2	TRBJ2-7	14	CASSQGGSSYEQYF
TRBV6-1	TRBD1	TRBJ2-7	15	CASSEGGTGADEQYF
TRBV7-2	NA	TRBJ2-7	15	CASSLRRESPYEQYF
TRBV4-1	TRBD2	TRBJ2-7	16	CASSQTLAGGSYEQYF
TRBV11-3	TRBD2	TRBJ2-2	16	CASRGGGRNSAGELFF
TRBV10-3	NA	TRBJ1-1	13	CAISTGKNTEAFF
TRBV13	TRBD1	TRBJ1-3	16	CASSRPTGVSGNTIYF
TRBV5-6	TRBD1	TRBJ2-5	13	CASSRTGTETQYF
TRBV28	NA	TRBJ2-2	14	CASSELVSNGELFF
TRBV10-1	NA	TRBJ2-2	16	CASSDSGTVPTGELFF
TRBV30	TRBD2	TRBJ2-3	17	CAWSAGRLAVTTDTQYF
TRBV7-8	TRBD2	TRBJ2-3	18	CASSFVGRGGRNTDTQYF
TRBV28	NA	TRBJ2-7	13	CASTLGQFYEQYF
TRBV28	TRBD1	TRBJ2-7	14	CASRRGQGTYEQYF